Below, 20 T cell receptor beta chains from the same sample are listed, as sequenced in a study of blood T cell repertoires in COVID-19. Repertoires were generated with immunoSEQ multiplex PCR, while TCRdb's copy carries only in-frame clones and drops some. Among around 330,000 clones listed, roughly nine tenths were seen once. Sequenced: PBMCs or T cells enriched from blood (not recorded which). These receptors originate from a man in his 60s who had recovered from COVID-19.

J is TRBJ2-1 and V is TRBV10-1, with 11 nucleotides matching TRBD2. CDR3 length equals 20 residues. J was trimmed by 9 bases and V by 4 bases; bases with no gene match: 23. Germline-derived CDR1 and CDR2 are WNHNN and SYGVQD (reference sequence). CDR3 DNA sequence: TGCGCCAGCAGTGGAGGGCTCGGGGGGAAGAATCTAGCGGGAGGACCTGAGCAGTTCTTC. It is translated as CASSGGLGGKNLAGGPEQFF.

V usage is TRBV19 and J usage is TRBJ2-7, with a possible D match to TRBD2 (5 bases). Between the trimmed V and J ends, which lost 1 base and 0 bases, there was a span of 10 bases. This CDR3 has 15 amino acids. Germline V CDR1 and CDR2: LNHDA, SQIVND (reference sequence). The CDR3 DNA reads as TGTGCCAGTAGTATAGGTGTAGCGATCTCCTACGAGCAGTACTTC. Translating gives CASSIGVAISYEQYF.

This clone was found once. This chain links TRBV27 with TRBJ1-2; D remains unclear. CDR1 MNHEY and CDR2 SMNVEV come from the germline V gene (reference sequence). The CDR3 is 15 residues long. Trimming stripped 5 bases from V and 5 bases from J, with 18 bases between. CDR3 residues: CASSPFVEATYGYTF. DNA of the CDR3: TGTGCCAGCAGTCCCTTCGTGGAGGCCACATATGGCTACACCTTC.

CDR3 in amino acids: CASSHTNRETQPQHF. CDR3 DNA sequence: TGTGCCAGCAGCCATACCAACAGGGAAACTCAGCCCCAGCATTTT. This rearrangement joins TRBV3-1 (or the pseudogene TRBV3-2) to TRBJ1-5; D is perhaps TRBD1 (6 bases). Per germline, CDR1 LGHDT and CDR2 YNNKEL (reference sequence). The CDR3 is 15 amino acids. V lost 3 bases, J lost 6 bases, and 15 bases lay in between.

The rearrangement links TRBV28 to TRBJ2-1, with D uncertain. The germline gives CDR1 MDHEN, CDR2 SYDVKM. Trimming took off 0 bases at V and 9 bases at J, with 6 bases between the two ends. This CDR3 contains 12 residues. The CDR3 nucleotides read TGTGCCAGCAGTTTATGGGGCACTGAGCAGTTCTTC. Its translation is CASSLWGTEQFF.

The chain links TRBV25-1 to TRBJ2-5; 11 bases are a match to TRBD2. The V segment lost 1 base and the J segment 3 bases; nucleotides outside the gene matches: 10. Germline V gene lookup returns CDR1 MGHDK and CDR2 SYGVNS. The CDR3 has 18 amino acids. The CDR3 DNA reads TGTGCCAGCAGTGAATCGTGGCTAGCGGGAGGTCTGAAAGAGACCCAGTACTTC. This gives the protein CASSESWLAGGLKETQYF.

This clone showed up just a few times. This same CDR3 is encoded by further DNA sequences in the sample. The rearrangement links TRBV7-9 to TRBJ1-6, with D unresolved. V lost 1 base, J lost 0 bases, and 4 bases lay in between. Germline V gene data show CDR1 as SEHNR and CDR2 as FQNEAQ (reference sequence). The CDR3 extends over 15 amino acids. As DNA, the CDR3 is TGTGCCAGCAGCTTAGGGAGCTCCTATAATTCACCCCTCCACTTT. It translates to CASSLGSSYNSPLHF. Supplemented by reference TRBV7-9 and TRBJ1-6, the full variable domain reads DTGVSQNPRHKITKRGQNVTFRCDPISEHNRLYWYRQTLGQGPEFLTYFQNEAQLEKSRLLSDRFSAERPKGSFSTLEIQRTEQGDSAMYLCASSLGSSYNSPLHFGNGTRLTVT.

The V call is TRBV9, the J call TRBJ1-1; tentatively, D is TRBD1 (5 bases). Germline-derived CDR1 and CDR2 are SGDLS and YYNGEE. The CDR3 length is 16 residues. Trimming pared 2 bases from V and 1 base from J, leaving 15 bases between. The CDR3 coding sequence is TGTGCCAGCAGCGTGTACCAGGGCTTTCAGAACACTGAAGCTTTCTTT. It yields the protein CASSVYQGFQNTEAFF.

This clone was seen just once. The chain uses TRBV6-6 and TRBJ1-2; the match to TRBD1 covers 7 bases. Germline V gives CDR1 MNHNY, CDR2 SVGAGI (reference sequence). The CDR3 runs 14 residues. J was trimmed by 2 bases and V by 7 bases; bases with no gene match: 7. As DNA, the CDR3 is TGTGCCAGCAATACACCGGGACAGAACTATGGCTACACCTTC. As protein: CASNTPGQNYGYTF.

This chain uses TRBV19 with TRBJ1-2; 11 bases line up with TRBD1. The CDR3 covers 17 residues. The J segment lost 7 bases and the V segment lost 4 bases, leaving 14 bases of the junction unmatched. Germline V gene sequence: CDR1 LNHDA, CDR2 SQIVND (reference sequence). This CDR3 is CASSTYGTGGPLSGYTF. Written as DNA, the CDR3 is TGTGCCAGTAGTACATACGGGACAGGGGGACCTCTTTCTGGCTACACCTTC.

The chain uses TRBV5-1 and TRBJ2-3; TRBD2 matches 7 bases. V lost 6 bases to trimming and J lost 1 base; unmatched junction nucleotides: 8. Germline assignment: CDR1 SGHRS and CDR2 YFSETQ. This CDR3 is built from 15 residues. CDR3 sequence (DNA): TGCGCCAGCACCAATTTAGCGGGCCGCACAGATACGCAGTATTTT. Protein: CASTNLAGRTDTQYF.

The chain carries TRBV5-6 and TRBJ1-2; TRBD1 matches at 7 bases. Losses at the gene ends were 4 bases for V and 2 bases for J; bases not matched to a gene: 5. CDR3 length equals 14 residues. Germline CDR1 is SGHDT and CDR2 is YYEEEE. The CDR3 here is CASSPGQANYGYTF. Here the CDR3 DNA reads TGTGCCAGCAGCCCAGGACAGGCAAACTATGGCTACACCTTC.

The V call is TRBV18, the J call TRBJ2-2, with D perhaps TRBD1 (6 bases). The CDR3 runs to 18 residues. CDR1 is KGHSH, CDR2 LQKENI, per germline. Between the trimmed V and J ends, which lost 4 bases and 0 bases, there was a span of 18 bases. Here the CDR3 DNA reads TGTGCCAGCTCACTGATCCCCGTCGACAGGACGAACACCGGGGAGCTGTTTTTT. Amino acid sequence: CASSLIPVDRTNTGELFF.

This clone came up a few times. The chain recombines TRBV7-2 with TRBJ2-1; D gene ambiguous. Deletions cut 0 bases from V and 10 bases from J, with 7 bases between. Germline assignment: CDR1 SGHTA and CDR2 FQGNSA. The CDR3 runs to 12 residues. The CDR3 spells CASSLAGGEQFF. DNA of the CDR3: TGTGCCAGCAGCTTAGCTGGTGGCGAGCAGTTCTTC.

This clone was counted a few times. The chain joins TRBV10-1 to TRBJ2-1, with 8 bases lining up with TRBD2. The length of the CDR3 is 15 residues. The V and J ends lost 8 bases and 8 bases, in that order; junction bases with no gene match: 14. Germline V gives CDR1 WNHNN, CDR2 SYGVQD (reference sequence). The CDR3 DNA is TGCGCCAGCTCAGCTAGGGGTAGCGGGAAACATGAGCAGTTCTTC. Translated: CASSARGSGKHEQFF.

The V gene is TRBV19, the J gene TRBJ1-5; D is ambiguous. The CDR3 covers 15 residues. Germline CDR1 is LNHDA and CDR2 is SQIVND (reference sequence). Trimming took 3 bases from V and 1 from J, leaving 10 bases between them. The CDR3 loop reads CASSINTVSNQPQHF. CDR3 coding DNA: TGTGCCAGTAGTATTAATACAGTCAGCAATCAGCCCCAGCATTTT.

The chain employs TRBV19 and TRBJ1-2; D may be TRBD1 (6 bases). The germline V and J ends were trimmed by 8 bases and 4 bases, with 11 bases remaining between them. Germline CDR1 and CDR2: LNHDA and SQIVND (reference sequence). This CDR3 contains 12 residues. CDR3 DNA: TGTGCCAGTTCTGACAGGATCTATGGCTACACCTTC. It codes for CASSDRIYGYTF.

The rearrangement links TRBV19 to TRBJ1-3; 9 positions agree with TRBD1. V trimming: 7 bases; J trimming: 0 bases; junction bases outside the gene matches: 7. Germline V lookup: CDR1 LNHDA, CDR2 SQIVND (reference sequence). The CDR3 has 16 residues. CDR3 protein: CASTLTGGVSGNTIYF. The DNA for the CDR3 is TGTGCCAGTACCTTGACAGGGGGGGTCTCTGGAAACACCATATATTTT.

This clone was observed a single time. The chain combines TRBV30 with TRBJ1-5; 9 bases line up with TRBD1. Germline CDR1 is GTSNPN and CDR2 is SVGIG (reference sequence). The ends lost 6 bases at V and 4 bases at J; junction bases unmatched: 1. This CDR3 is built from 12 residues. This CDR3 reads CACDRGNQPQHF. The CDR3 bases are TGTGCCTGCGACAGGGGGAATCAGCCCCAGCATTTT.

CDR3 region: CASSLFGQGALDEQFF. The CDR3 DNA follows: TGTGCCAGCAGCTTATTCGGACAGGGGGCTTTGGATGAGCAGTTCTTC. V gene TRBV7-8 combines with J gene TRBJ2-1; 11 bases align to TRBD1. This CDR3 spans 16 amino acids. The junction had 8 bases not matched to a gene; V was cut back by 2 bases and J by 8 bases. CDR1 and CDR2 from the germline V gene are SGHVS and FQNEAQ.